These 28 T cell receptor beta chains were all obtained from the same sample, sequenced in a study of blood T cell repertoires in COVID-19. Assay used: immunoSEQ multiplex PCR; TCRdb lists only in-frame clones, some missing. This sample has around 340,000 clones, with 89% found just once. Sequences were obtained from peripheral blood. The receptors were sampled from a woman aged 60-70 years with COVID-19, enrolled during active disease.

J is TRBJ2-1 and V is TRBV7-2, with a possible D match to TRBD1 (6 bases). CDR3 size: 16 residues. CDR1 SGHTA and CDR2 FQGNSA come from the germline V gene. V lost 1 base, J lost 0 bases, and 10 bases lay in between. The CDR3 region is CASSLDGGASYNEQFF. In nucleotides, the CDR3 is TGTGCCAGCAGCTTAGATGGGGGCGCCTCCTACAATGAGCAGTTCTTC. Filled out from reference TRBV7-2 and TRBJ2-1, the complete variable domain reads GAGVSQSPSNKVTEKGKDVELRCDPISGHTALYWYRQSLGQGLEFLIYFQGNSAPDKSGLPSDRFSAERTGGSVSTLTIQRTQQEDSAVYLCASSLDGGASYNEQFFGPGTRLTVL.

The chain links TRBV11-2 to TRBJ1-1, with D uncertain. Germline V gives CDR1 SGHAT, CDR2 FQNNGV. V lost 7 bases, J lost 7 bases, and 16 bases lay in between. The CDR3 has 13 amino acids. DNA of the CDR3: TGTGCCAGCACGCTGGGGTCGGGGTTTGAAGCTTTCTTT. This sequence encodes CASTLGSGFEAFF.

The chain uses TRBV14 and TRBJ1-1; 7 nucleotides line up with TRBD1. The CDR3 covers 17 residues. CDR1 SGHDN and CDR2 FVKESK come from the germline V gene. With 5 bases clipped from V and 0 bases from J, the junction kept 12 bases outside the gene matches. In DNA form, the CDR3 reads TGTGCCAGCAGCAGACAACCGGGACAGACTATGAACACTGAAGCTTTCTTT. It is translated as CASSRQPGQTMNTEAFF.

The rearrangement uses TRBV27 and TRBJ1-2, with a weak D call TRBD1 (6 bases). Germline loops: CDR1 MNHEY, CDR2 SMNVEV (reference sequence). CDR3 length equals 13 residues. V was clipped by 5 bases and J by 4 bases, with 11 bases between them. The CDR3 protein is CASSVQGTYGYTF. The CDR3 DNA is TGTGCCAGCAGTGTACAGGGAACCTATGGCTACACCTTC.

The CDR3, as DNA: TGTGCCAGCAGCCAAGATGAGAAACGGGAGGGCATTCAGTACTTC. It encodes CASSQDEKREGIQYF. The J gene is TRBJ2-4, the V gene TRBV3-1 (or the pseudogene TRBV3-2); 8 bases fit TRBD2. The CDR3 extends over 15 amino acids. Trimming at V came to 0 bases and at J to 9 bases, leaving 7 bases not matched to a gene. Looked up from germline, CDR1 is LGHDT and CDR2 is YNNKEL (reference sequence).

This chain uses TRBV30 with TRBJ2-6; a possible D gene is TRBD1 (5 bases). Deletions cut 4 bases from V and 2 bases from J, with 6 bases between. The length of the CDR3 is 13 residues. Germline loops: CDR1 GTSNPN, CDR2 SVGIG (reference sequence). DNA of the CDR3: TGTGCCTGGAAAGGGGCTGGGGCCAACGTCCTGACTTTC. It is translated as CAWKGAGANVLTF.

The V gene is TRBV30, the J gene TRBJ1-5; D may be TRBD1 (6 bases). V was clipped by 2 bases and J by 7 bases, with 12 bases between them. Germline CDR1 is GTSNPN and CDR2 is SVGIG (reference sequence). The CDR3 has 13 residues. The CDR3 region has the DNA TGTGCCTGGAGTCGACAGGCCGGCCAGCCCCAGCATTTT. Residues: CAWSRQAGQPQHF.

The table lists this clone with a few counts. An end of the junction does not agree with germline; a read error may underlie this. The J gene is TRBJ2-3, the V gene TRBV6-4, with TRBD2 matching 9 bases. The CDR3 sequence is 16 residues long. Per germline, CDR1 MRHNA and CDR2 SNTAGT. The CDR3 is CASSDSSGTSTDTQYF. In DNA, the CDR3 is TGTGCCAGCAGTGACTCCTCGGGGACTAGCACGGATACGCAGTATTTT.

The chain carries TRBV5-4 and TRBJ2-5; 8 bases are shared with TRBD1. Germline V lookup: CDR1 SGHNT, CDR2 YYREEE (reference sequence). With 2 bases clipped from V and 4 bases from J, the junction kept 7 bases outside the gene matches. CDR3 length equals 15 residues. CDR3 DNA sequence: TGTGCCAGCAGCTTACAGGGGGTGCGGGCAGAGACCCAGTACTTC. The encoded protein is CASSLQGVRAETQYF.

The gene calls are TRBV5-1 and TRBJ2-5, with TRBD2 matching over 9 bases. After removal of 4 bases from V and 5 bases from J, the junction contained 9 bases not matched to a gene. CDR3 length equals 15 residues. Germline V CDR1 and CDR2: SGHRS, YFSETQ. This CDR3 is CASSVTGTSQETQYF. In DNA form, the CDR3 reads TGCGCCAGCAGCGTCACCGGGACTAGCCAGGAGACCCAGTACTTC.

This clone was seen a few times. With a much larger clone just one base away, this may be a read error. This rearrangement joins TRBV5-6 to TRBJ1-3, with no clear D. Germline CDR1 and CDR2: SGHDT and YYEEEE. The CDR3 runs 14 residues. Trimming left V 1 base short and J 0 bases short, with 5 bases between. In nucleotides, the CDR3 is TGTGCCAGCAGCTTGCTGAGCTCTGGAAACACCATATATTTT. Its translation is CASSLLSSGNTIYF. Complete variable domain (other parts from reference TRBV5-6 and TRBJ1-3): DAGVTQSPTHLIKTRGQQVTLRCSPKSGHDTVSWYQQALGQGPQFIFQYYEEEERQRGNFPDRFSGHQFPNYSSELNVNALLLGDSALYLCASSLLSSGNTIYFGEGSWLTVV.

The chain has TRBV6-5 and TRBJ1-2; 10 bases are shared with TRBD1. The CDR3 covers 15 residues. Germline loops: CDR1 MNHEY, CDR2 SVGAGI. The J segment lost 8 bases and the V segment lost 5 bases, leaving 11 bases of the junction unmatched. DNA for the CDR3: TGTGCCAGCAGTCCGACAGGGGGCGGAACGAACGGCTACACCTTC. This codes for CASSPTGGGTNGYTF.

This chain uses TRBV24-1 with TRBJ1-3; D ambiguous. The CDR3 sequence is 14 residues long. Deletions cut 3 bases from V and 0 bases from J, with 5 bases between. Germline CDR1 is KGHDR and CDR2 is SFDVKD. CDR3 nucleotide sequence: TGTGCCACCAGTGATACCGGCTCTGGAAACACCATATATTTT. Its translation is CATSDTGSGNTIYF.

This chain joins TRBV6-5 and TRBJ2-5; 12 nucleotides line up with TRBD2. V lost 5 bases to trimming and J lost 5 bases; unmatched junction nucleotides: 6. The length of the CDR3 is 15 residues. Germline V CDR1 and CDR2: MNHEY, SVGAGI. CDR3 in DNA: TGTGCCAGCAGTCGAGGGACTAGCGGGCTTGAGACCCAGTACTTC. Translating gives CASSRGTSGLETQYF.

The chain carries TRBV5-1 and TRBJ2-5; 10 positions match TRBD2. The CDR3 length is 14 residues. The V and J ends lost 1 base and 5 bases, in that order; junction bases with no gene match: 2. Germline values: CDR1 SGHRS, CDR2 YFSETQ. CDR3 residues: CASSLLGLAETQYF. CDR3 nucleotide sequence: TGCGCCAGCAGCTTGCTGGGACTAGCGGAGACCCAGTACTTC.

The chain carries TRBV4-1 and TRBJ1-6; 8 bases fit TRBD1. This CDR3 comprises 16 residues. The V gene's germline CDR1 is MGHRA and CDR2 YSYEKL. The junction had 8 bases not matched to a gene; V was cut back by 1 base and J by 9 bases. The CDR3 DNA reads TGCGCCAGCAGCCAAGGCCAGGGGGCCGTAGGTTCACCCCTCCACTTT. Its translation is CASSQGQGAVGSPLHF.

V is TRBV9 and J is TRBJ2-6; 7 bases line up with TRBD2. The CDR3 consists of 17 residues. The V and J ends lost 3 bases and 4 bases, in that order; junction bases with no gene match: 10. Per the germline V gene, CDR1 is SGDLS and CDR2 is YYNGEE. The CDR3: CASSAALLAVGANVLTF. The CDR3 DNA is TGTGCCAGCAGCGCAGCGCTTCTAGCGGTCGGGGCCAACGTCCTGACTTTC.

The chain links TRBV10-3 to TRBJ2-7; no reliable D call. Trimming removed 1 base from V and 4 bases from J, with 2 bases in between. CDR3 length: 11 residues. CDR1 ENHRY and CDR2 SYGVKD come from the germline V gene. The chain's CDR3 is CAISELYEQYF. CDR3 coding DNA: TGTGCCATCAGTGAGTTATACGAGCAGTACTTC.

The chain carries TRBV29-1 and TRBJ1-1, with D possibly TRBD1 on 6 matching bases. Germline CDR1 and CDR2: SQVTM and ANQGSEA. The CDR3 is made up of 14 amino acids. V was trimmed by 2 bases and J by 1 base, leaving 11 bases between them. CDR3 nucleotides: TGCAGCGTTGAAACAGGGACGGAGAACACTGAAGCTTTCTTT. As protein: CSVETGTENTEAFF.

This clone was seen a handful of times. The chain uses TRBV3-1 (or the pseudogene TRBV3-2) and TRBJ2-7, with TRBD2 matching over 8 bases. The length of the CDR3 is 13 residues. J lost 11 bases, V lost 5 bases, and 11 bases had no gene match. The germline V gene has CDR1 LGHDT and CDR2 YNNKEL (reference sequence). CDR3 sequence: CASSDGLARAEYF. CDR3 nucleotides: TGTGCCAGCAGCGACGGACTAGCCAGGGCGGAGTACTTC.

This sequence joins TRBV6-5 and TRBJ1-5, with TRBD1 as a possible D gene (5 bases). The CDR3 length is 13 residues. Germline CDR1 reads MNHEY; CDR2 reads SVGAGI. Trimming took off 3 bases at V and 5 bases at J, with 8 bases between the two ends. This CDR3 reads CASSYARDQPQHF. DNA of the CDR3: TGTGCCAGCAGTTATGCCAGGGATCAGCCCCAGCATTTT.

The rearrangement joins TRBV5-1 to TRBJ1-1, with a weak D call TRBD1 (5 bases). V was shortened by 4 bases and J by 4 bases, with 11 bases between the two germline ends. CDR1 and CDR2 (germline): SGHRS, YFSETQ. The CDR3 contains 13 residues. DNA of the CDR3: TGCGCCAGCAGCCCCCTAGGGGCCACTGAAGCTTTCTTT. The encoded protein is CASSPLGATEAFF.

The chain recombines TRBV5-1 with TRBJ2-7; D not certain. Germline V CDR1 and CDR2: SGHRS, YFSETQ. The CDR3 contains 15 residues. V was pared by 0 bases and J by 4 bases, with 14 bases between. The CDR3 loop reads CASSLVRQAQYEQYF. The CDR3 bases are TGCGCCAGCAGCTTGGTAAGGCAGGCCCAATACGAGCAGTACTTC. Full variable domain (remainder filled in from reference TRBV5-1 and TRBJ2-7): KAGVTQTPRYLIKTRGQQVTLSCSPISGHRSVSWYQQTPGQGLQFLFEYFSETQRNKGNFPGRFSGRQFSNSRSEMNVSTLELGDSALYLCASSLVRQAQYEQYFGPGTRLTVT.

The V and J genes are TRBV18 and TRBJ1-5; 11 bases match TRBD1. V lost 3 bases to trimming and J lost 2 bases; unmatched junction nucleotides: 9. This CDR3 region has 18 residues. Germline V CDR1 and CDR2: KGHSH, LQKENI. CDR3 in DNA: TGTGCCAGCTCACCCTTTGGACAGGGGGCTATCGGCAATCAGCCCCAGCATTTT. Its translation is CASSPFGQGAIGNQPQHF. Combining the CDR3 with reference TRBV18 and TRBJ1-5 gives the whole variable domain NAGVMQNPRHLVRRRGQEARLRCSPMKGHSHVYWYRQLPEEGLKFMVYLQKENIIDESGMPKERFSAEFPKEGPSILRIQQVVRGDSAAYFCASSPFGQGAIGNQPQHFGDGTRLSIL.

J is TRBJ2-7 and V is TRBV10-3; 7 bases agree with TRBD1. The V gene's germline CDR1 is ENHRY and CDR2 SYGVKD. V dropped 7 bases and J dropped 1; count of bases not matched to a gene: 7. The CDR3 totals 14 residues. CDR3 DNA sequence: TGTGCCATCACCGACCGACAGGGATCCTACGAGCAGTACTTC. It specifies CAITDRQGSYEQYF.

The chain couples TRBV3-1 (or the pseudogene TRBV3-2) to TRBJ2-1; the match to TRBD2 covers 13 bases. J was trimmed by 4 bases and V by 4 bases; bases with no gene match: 1. Per germline, CDR1 LGHDT and CDR2 YNNKEL (reference sequence). The CDR3 spans 15 residues. This CDR3 reads CASSPGLAGYNEQFF. CDR3 coding DNA: TGTGCCAGCAGCCCGGGACTAGCGGGGTACAATGAGCAGTTCTTC.

This clone was detected once. The rearrangement uses TRBV12-3 or TRBV12-4 and TRBJ1-2; TRBD1 aligns across 7 bases. The CDR3 contains 13 residues. Trimming cost V 7 bases and J 3 bases; bases outside gene matches: 5. CDR3 region: CASTQGGYYGYTF. The CDR3 DNA sequence: TGTGCCAGCACCCAGGGGGGTTACTATGGCTACACCTTC.

This clone is a singleton in its sample. The chain joins TRBV6-5 to TRBJ2-7, with unresolved D. The germline V gene has CDR1 MNHEY and CDR2 SVGAGI. This CDR3 spans 14 amino acids. Trimming stripped 8 bases from V and 2 bases from J, with 16 bases between. The CDR3 bases are TGTGCCAGCCGAGACCTTAGCTTCCCCTACGAGCAGTACTTC. It codes for CASRDLSFPYEQYF.